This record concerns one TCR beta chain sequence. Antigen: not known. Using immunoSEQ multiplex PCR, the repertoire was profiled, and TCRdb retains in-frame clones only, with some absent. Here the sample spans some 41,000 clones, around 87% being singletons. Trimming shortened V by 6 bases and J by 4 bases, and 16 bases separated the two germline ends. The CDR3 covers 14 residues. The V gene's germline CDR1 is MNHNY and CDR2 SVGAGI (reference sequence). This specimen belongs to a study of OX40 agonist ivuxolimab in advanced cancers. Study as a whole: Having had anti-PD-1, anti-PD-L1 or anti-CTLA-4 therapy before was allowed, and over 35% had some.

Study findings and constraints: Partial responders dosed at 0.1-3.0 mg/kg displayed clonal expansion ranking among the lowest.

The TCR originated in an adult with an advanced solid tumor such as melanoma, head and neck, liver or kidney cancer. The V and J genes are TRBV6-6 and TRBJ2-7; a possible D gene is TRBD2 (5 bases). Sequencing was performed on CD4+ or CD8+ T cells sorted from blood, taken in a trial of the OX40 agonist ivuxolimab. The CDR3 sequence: CASRPSLAEYEQYF. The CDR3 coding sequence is TGTGCCAGCAGGCCGTCGCTAGCAGAGTACGAGCAGTACTTC.